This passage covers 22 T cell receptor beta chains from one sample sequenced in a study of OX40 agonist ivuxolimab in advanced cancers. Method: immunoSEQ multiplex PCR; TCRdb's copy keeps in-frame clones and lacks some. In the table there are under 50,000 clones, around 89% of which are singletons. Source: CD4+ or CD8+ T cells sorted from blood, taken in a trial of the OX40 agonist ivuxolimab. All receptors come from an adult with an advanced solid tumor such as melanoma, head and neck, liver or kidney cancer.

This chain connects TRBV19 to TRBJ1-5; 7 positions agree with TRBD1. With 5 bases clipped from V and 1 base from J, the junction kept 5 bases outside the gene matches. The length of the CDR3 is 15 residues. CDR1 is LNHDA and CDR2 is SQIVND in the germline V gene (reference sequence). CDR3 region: CASSPKDRSNQPQHF. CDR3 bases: TGTGCCAGTAGTCCTAAGGACAGGAGCAATCAGCCCCAGCATTTT.

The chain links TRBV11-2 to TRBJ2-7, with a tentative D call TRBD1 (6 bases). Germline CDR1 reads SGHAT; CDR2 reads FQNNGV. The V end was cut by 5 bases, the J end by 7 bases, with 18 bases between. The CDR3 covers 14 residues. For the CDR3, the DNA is TGTGCCAGCAGCGCCTCCCCAGGGGATGTGGAGCAGTACTTC. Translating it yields CASSASPGDVEQYF.

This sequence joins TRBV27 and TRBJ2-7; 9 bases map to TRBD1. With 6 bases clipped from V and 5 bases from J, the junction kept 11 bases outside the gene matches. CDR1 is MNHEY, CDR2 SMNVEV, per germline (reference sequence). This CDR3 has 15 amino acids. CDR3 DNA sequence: TGTGCCAGCAGCGCCATCGGACAGGGGAGAGACGAGCAGTACTTC. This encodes CASSAIGQGRDEQYF.

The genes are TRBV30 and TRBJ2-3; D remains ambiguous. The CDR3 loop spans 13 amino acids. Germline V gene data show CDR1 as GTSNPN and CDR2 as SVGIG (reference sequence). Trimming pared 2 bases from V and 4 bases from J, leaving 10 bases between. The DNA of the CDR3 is TGTGCCTGGAGTATTACAGCCCCAGATACGCAGTATTTT. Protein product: CAWSITAPDTQYF.

This CDR3 reads CASSQMTGLETQYF. The CDR3 DNA reads TGTGCCAGCAGCCAAATGACAGGGTTGGAGACCCAGTACTTC. The V call is TRBV5-6, the J call TRBJ2-5; 7 nucleotides match TRBD1. The trim removed 4 bases at V and 5 bases at J, leaving 8 bases unmatched. Per germline, CDR1 SGHDT and CDR2 YYEEEE. The CDR3 contains 14 residues. The full variable domain, with the rest looked up from reference TRBV5-6 and TRBJ2-5, is DAGVTQSPTHLIKTRGQQVTLRCSPKSGHDTVSWYQQALGQGPQFIFQYYEEEERQRGNFPDRFSGHQFPNYSSELNVNALLLGDSALYLCASSQMTGLETQYFGPGTRLLVL.

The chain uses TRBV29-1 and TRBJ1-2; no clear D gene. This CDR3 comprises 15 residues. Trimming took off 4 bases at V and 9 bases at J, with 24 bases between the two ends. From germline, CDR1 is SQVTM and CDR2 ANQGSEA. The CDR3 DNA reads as TGCAGCGTTGGGGAGAAAGGGTTTGGAGTTAGTAGCTACACCTTC. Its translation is CSVGEKGFGVSSYTF.

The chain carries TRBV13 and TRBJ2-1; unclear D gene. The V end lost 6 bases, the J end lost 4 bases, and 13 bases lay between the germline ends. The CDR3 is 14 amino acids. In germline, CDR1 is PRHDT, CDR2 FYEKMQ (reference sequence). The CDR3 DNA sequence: TGTGCCAGCAGAGAAGGAGCTGGTTACAATGAGCAGTTCTTC. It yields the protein CASREGAGYNEQFF.

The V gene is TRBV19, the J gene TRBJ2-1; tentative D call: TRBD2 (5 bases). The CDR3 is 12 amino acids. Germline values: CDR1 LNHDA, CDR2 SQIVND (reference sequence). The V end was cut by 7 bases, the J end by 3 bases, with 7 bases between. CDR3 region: CASTGSYNEQFF. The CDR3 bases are TGTGCCAGTACTGGGAGCTACAATGAGCAGTTCTTC.

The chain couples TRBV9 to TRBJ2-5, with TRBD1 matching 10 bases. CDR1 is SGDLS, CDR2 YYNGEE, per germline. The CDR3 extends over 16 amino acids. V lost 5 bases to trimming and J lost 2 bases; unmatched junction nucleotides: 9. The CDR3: CASSPGTGVEQETQYF. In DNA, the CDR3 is TGTGCCAGCAGTCCCGGGACAGGGGTCGAACAAGAGACCCAGTACTTC.

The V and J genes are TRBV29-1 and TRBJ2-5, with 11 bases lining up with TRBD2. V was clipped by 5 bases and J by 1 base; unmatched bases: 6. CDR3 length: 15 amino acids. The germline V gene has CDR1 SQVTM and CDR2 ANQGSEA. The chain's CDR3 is CSVSGTSGFQETQYF. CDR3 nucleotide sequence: TGCAGCGTTTCGGGGACTAGCGGTTTCCAAGAGACCCAGTACTTC.

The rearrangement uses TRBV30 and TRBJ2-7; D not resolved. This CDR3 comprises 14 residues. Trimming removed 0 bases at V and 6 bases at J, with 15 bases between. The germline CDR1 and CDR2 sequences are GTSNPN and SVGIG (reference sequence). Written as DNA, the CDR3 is TGTGCCTGGAGTGTACCGGATATCCCCATCGAGCAGTACTTC. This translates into CAWSVPDIPIEQYF. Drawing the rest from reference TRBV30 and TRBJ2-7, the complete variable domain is SQTIHQWPATLVQPVGSPLSLECTVEGTSNPNLYWYRQAAGRGLQLLFYSVGIGQISSEVPQNLSASRPQDRQFILSSKKLLLSDSGFYLCAWSVPDIPIEQYFGPGTRLTVT.

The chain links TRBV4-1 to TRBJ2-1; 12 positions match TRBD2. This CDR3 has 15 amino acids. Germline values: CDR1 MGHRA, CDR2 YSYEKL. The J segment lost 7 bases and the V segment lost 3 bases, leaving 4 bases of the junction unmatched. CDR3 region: CASSQGLAGPNEQFF. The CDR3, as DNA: TGCGCCAGCAGCCAGGGACTAGCGGGTCCTAATGAGCAGTTCTTC.

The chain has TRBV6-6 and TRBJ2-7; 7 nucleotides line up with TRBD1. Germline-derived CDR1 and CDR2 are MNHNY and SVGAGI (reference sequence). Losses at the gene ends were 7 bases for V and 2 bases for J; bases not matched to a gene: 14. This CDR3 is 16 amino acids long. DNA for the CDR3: TGTGCCAGCACCTCGAAGGGGACAGATGTAACCTACGAGCAGTACTTC. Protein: CASTSKGTDVTYEQYF.

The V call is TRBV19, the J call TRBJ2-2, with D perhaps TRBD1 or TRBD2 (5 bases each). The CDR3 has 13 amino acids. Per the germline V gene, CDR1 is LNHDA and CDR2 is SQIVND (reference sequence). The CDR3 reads CGLGDLNTGELFF. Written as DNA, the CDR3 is TGTGGACTCGGGGACCTGAACACCGGGGAGCTGTTTTTT.

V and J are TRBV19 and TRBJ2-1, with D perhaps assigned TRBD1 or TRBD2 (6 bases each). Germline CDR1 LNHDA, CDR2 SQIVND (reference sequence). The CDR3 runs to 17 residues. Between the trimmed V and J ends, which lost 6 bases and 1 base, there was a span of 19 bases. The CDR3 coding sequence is TGTGCCAGTAGCATCATCAAGGGGGGACAATCCTACAATGAGCAGTTCTTC. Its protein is CASSIIKGGQSYNEQFF.

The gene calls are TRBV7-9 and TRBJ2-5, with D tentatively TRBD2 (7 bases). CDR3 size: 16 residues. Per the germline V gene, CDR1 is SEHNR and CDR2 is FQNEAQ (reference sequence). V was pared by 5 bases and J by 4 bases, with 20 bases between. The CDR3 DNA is TGTGCCAGCAGCCCCCCGGGGGCCGGGGGGATAGAGACCCAGTACTTC. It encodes CASSPPGAGGIETQYF.

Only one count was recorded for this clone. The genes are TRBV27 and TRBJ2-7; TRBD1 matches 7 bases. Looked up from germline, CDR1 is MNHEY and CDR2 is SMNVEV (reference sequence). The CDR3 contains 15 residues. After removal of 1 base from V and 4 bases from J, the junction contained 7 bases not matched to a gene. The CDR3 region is CASSLLGTALYEQYF. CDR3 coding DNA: TGTGCCAGCAGTTTATTAGGGACAGCCCTTTACGAGCAGTACTTC.

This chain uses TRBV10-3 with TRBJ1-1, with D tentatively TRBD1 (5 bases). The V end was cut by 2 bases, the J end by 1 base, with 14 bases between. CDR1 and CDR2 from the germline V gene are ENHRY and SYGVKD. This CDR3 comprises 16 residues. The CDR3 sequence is CAISENLYTGNTEAFF. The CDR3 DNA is TGTGCCATCAGTGAGAATTTGTATACAGGGAACACTGAAGCTTTCTTT.

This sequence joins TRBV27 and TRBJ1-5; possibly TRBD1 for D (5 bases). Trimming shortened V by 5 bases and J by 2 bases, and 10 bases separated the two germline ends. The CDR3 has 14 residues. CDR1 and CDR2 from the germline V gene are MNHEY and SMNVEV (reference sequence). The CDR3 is CASSPRGGNQPQHF. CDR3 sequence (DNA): TGTGCCAGCAGTCCGCGAGGGGGCAATCAGCCCCAGCATTTT.

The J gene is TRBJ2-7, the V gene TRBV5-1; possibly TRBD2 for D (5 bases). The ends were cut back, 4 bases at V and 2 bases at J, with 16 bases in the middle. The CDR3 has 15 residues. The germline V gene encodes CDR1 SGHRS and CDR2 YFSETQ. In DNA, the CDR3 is TGCGCCAGCAGCAGTGAGCTGGGGAGCACCTACGAGCAGTACTTC. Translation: CASSSELGSTYEQYF. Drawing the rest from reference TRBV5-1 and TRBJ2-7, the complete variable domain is KAGVTQTPRYLIKTRGQQVTLSCSPISGHRSVSWYQQTPGQGLQFLFEYFSETQRNKGNFPGRFSGRQFSNSRSEMNVSTLELGDSALYLCASSSELGSTYEQYFGPGTRLTVT.

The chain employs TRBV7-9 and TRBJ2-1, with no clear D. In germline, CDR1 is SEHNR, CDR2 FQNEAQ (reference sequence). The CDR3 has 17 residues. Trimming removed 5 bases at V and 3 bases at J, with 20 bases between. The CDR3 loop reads CASSPPAPTLNYNEQFF. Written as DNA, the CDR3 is TGTGCCAGCAGCCCACCAGCTCCGACTTTGAACTACAATGAGCAGTTCTTC.

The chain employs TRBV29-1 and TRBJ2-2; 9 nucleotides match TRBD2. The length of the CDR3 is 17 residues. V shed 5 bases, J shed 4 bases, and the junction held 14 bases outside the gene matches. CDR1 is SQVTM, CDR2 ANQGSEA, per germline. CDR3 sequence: CSVSGSSGSSVTGELFF. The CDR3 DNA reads TGCAGCGTTTCAGGGAGTAGCGGGAGTAGTGTCACCGGGGAGCTGTTTTTT.